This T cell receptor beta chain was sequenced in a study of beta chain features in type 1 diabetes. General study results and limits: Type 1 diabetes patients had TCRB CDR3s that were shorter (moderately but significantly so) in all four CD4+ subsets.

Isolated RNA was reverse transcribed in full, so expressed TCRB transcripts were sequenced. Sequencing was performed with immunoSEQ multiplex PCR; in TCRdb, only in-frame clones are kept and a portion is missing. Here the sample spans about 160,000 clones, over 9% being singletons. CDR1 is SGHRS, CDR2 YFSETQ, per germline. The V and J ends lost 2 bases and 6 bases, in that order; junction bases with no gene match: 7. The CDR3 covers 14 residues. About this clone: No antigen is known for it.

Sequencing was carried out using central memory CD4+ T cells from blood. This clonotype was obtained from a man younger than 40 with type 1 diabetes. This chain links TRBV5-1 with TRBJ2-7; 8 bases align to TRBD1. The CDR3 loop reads CASSFTQGASEQYF. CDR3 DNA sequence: TGCGCCAGCAGCTTCACCCAGGGGGCCTCCGAGCAGTACTTC.